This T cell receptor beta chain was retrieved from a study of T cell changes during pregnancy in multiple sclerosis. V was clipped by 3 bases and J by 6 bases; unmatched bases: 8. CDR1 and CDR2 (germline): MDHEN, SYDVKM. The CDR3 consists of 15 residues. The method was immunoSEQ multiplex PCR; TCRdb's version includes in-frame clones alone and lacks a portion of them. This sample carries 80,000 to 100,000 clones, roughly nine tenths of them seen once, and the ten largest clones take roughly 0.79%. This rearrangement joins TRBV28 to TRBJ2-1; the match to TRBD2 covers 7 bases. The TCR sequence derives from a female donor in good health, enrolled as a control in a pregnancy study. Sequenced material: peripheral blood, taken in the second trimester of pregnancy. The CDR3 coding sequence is TGTGCCAGCAGTTTCGGAGGCGGGAGCTCCAATGAGCAGTTCTTC. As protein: CASSFGGGSSNEQFF.